Presented here are 28 T cell receptor beta chains from one specimen sequenced in a study of T cell changes during pregnancy in multiple sclerosis (dated by TCRdb to about 2019). Library construction relied on the immunoSEQ multiplex PCR assay. Held by TCRdb, this immuneACCESS table contains in-frame sequences only and omits some clones. Under half of the omission traces to an unresolved V gene where checked; the cause of the rest is unknown. Recorded for this sample are approximately 37,000 clones; 80% to 90% of them occurred a single time. Approximately 1.2% of the sample belongs to the ten largest clones. This sample comprised CD4+ T cells from peripheral blood mononuclear cells, obtained in the first trimester of pregnancy. These receptors were taken from a female donor with multiple sclerosis, enrolled in a pregnancy study.

The chain combines TRBV7-2 with TRBJ1-4; weak D call: TRBD1 (6 bases). Between the trimmed V and J ends, which lost 5 bases and 3 bases, there was a span of 13 bases. The CDR3 totals 15 residues. Germline values: CDR1 SGHTA, CDR2 FQGNSA. CDR3 loop: CASSRMGAANEKLFF. CDR3 coding DNA: TGTGCCAGCAGCCGGATGGGGGCTGCTAATGAAAAACTGTTTTTT.

This clone has a single count. The rearrangement links TRBV10-2 to TRBJ2-1; 14 bases are a match to TRBD2. J gave up 12 bases and V 0 bases, and 10 bases lay outside the gene matches. Germline V gene lookup returns CDR1 WSHSY and CDR2 SAAADI. The CDR3 has 17 residues. The CDR3 DNA follows: TGCGCCAGCAGTGAGTCGACCGGGACTAGCGGGAGTTTTGGGCAGTTCTTC. Translation: CASSESTGTSGSFGQFF.

This clone was counted only a few times. The J gene is TRBJ1-1, the V gene TRBV18, with a tentative D call TRBD1 (6 bases). CDR1 KGHSH and CDR2 LQKENI come from the germline V gene. This CDR3 has 15 residues. Deletions cut 3 bases from V and 5 bases from J, with 16 bases between. As DNA, the CDR3 is TGTGCCAGCTCACCGCCAAAGGGGGAAGGGACTGAAGCTTTCTTT. Its translation: CASSPPKGEGTEAFF.

The gene calls are TRBV30 and TRBJ2-1, with TRBD2 matching over 9 bases. Germline values: CDR1 GTSNPN, CDR2 SVGIG (reference sequence). The CDR3 length is 13 residues. Trimming removed 8 bases from V and 3 bases from J; junction bases left unmatched: 5. CDR3 residues: CAIPSGNYNEQFF. The CDR3 coding sequence is TGTGCCATCCCTAGCGGGAACTACAATGAGCAGTTCTTC. The entire variable domain, with the rest obtained from reference TRBV30 and TRBJ2-1, is as follows: SQTIHQWPATLVQPVGSPLSLECTVEGTSNPNLYWYRQAAGRGLQLLFYSVGIGQISSEVPQNLSASRPQDRQFILSSKKLLLSDSGFYLCAIPSGNYNEQFFGPGTRLTVL.

The V call is TRBV5-4, the J call TRBJ1-2; 7 nucleotides agree with TRBD1. After removal of 3 bases from V and 12 bases from J, the junction contained 14 bases not matched to a gene. CDR3 length: 14 residues. CDR1 SGHNT and CDR2 YYREEE come from the germline V gene (reference sequence). CDR3 sequence reads: CASSSSRDRGGDTF. The CDR3 coding sequence is TGTGCCAGCAGCTCCTCCCGGGACAGAGGAGGGGACACCTTC.

V usage is TRBV25-1 and J usage is TRBJ1-3, with 9 bases lining up with TRBD1. The CDR3 runs 16 residues. Germline assignment: CDR1 MGHDK and CDR2 SYGVNS. V was clipped by 5 bases and J by 2 bases; unmatched bases: 7. The CDR3 protein is CASSQGQGSAGNTIYF. CDR3 nucleotides: TGTGCCAGCAGTCAGGGACAGGGAAGTGCTGGAAACACCATATATTTT.

The rearrangement joins TRBV6-7 to TRBJ2-5, with 7 bases identical to TRBD2. TRBV6-7 is flagged as an ORF with uncertain function. The CDR3 runs 16 residues. Trimming cost V 2 bases and J 5 bases; bases outside gene matches: 11. In DNA, the CDR3 is TGTGCCAGCAGTTACCCAATACGGGAGGCCCGGGAGACCCAGTACTTC. It encodes CASSYPIREARETQYF.

V and J are TRBV4-3 and TRBJ2-1; 11 bases match TRBD2. V shed 1 base, J shed 0 bases, and the junction held 8 bases outside the gene matches. Per germline, CDR1 LGHNA and CDR2 YSLEER. CDR3 length equals 19 residues. CDR3 nucleotides: TGCGCCAGCAGCCAAGGGTCCTCAACTAGCGGGAGCTCCTACAATGAGCAGTTCTTC. Encoded protein: CASSQGSSTSGSSYNEQFF.

V is TRBV6-6 and J is TRBJ2-4, with a weak D call TRBD2 (6 bases). This CDR3 has 14 residues. The V end lost 4 bases, the J end lost 2 bases, and 9 bases lay between the germline ends. Germline V lookup: CDR1 MNHNY, CDR2 SVGAGI (reference sequence). The CDR3 is CASSSEGTKNIQYF. For the CDR3, the DNA is TGTGCCAGCAGTTCGGAGGGTACCAAAAACATTCAGTACTTC.

The chain is built from TRBV7-2 and TRBJ2-5, with D possibly being TRBD2 (5 bases). The germline V gene encodes CDR1 SGHTA and CDR2 FQGNSA. The germline V and J ends were trimmed by 1 base and 3 bases, with 9 bases remaining between them. The CDR3 has 14 residues. The CDR3 loop is CASSLGTAEETQYF. The CDR3, as DNA: TGTGCCAGCAGCTTAGGGACTGCCGAAGAGACCCAGTACTTC.

The chain uses TRBV4-2 and TRBJ1-1, with D hard to call. This CDR3 contains 16 residues. Trimming shortened V by 4 bases and J by 0 bases, and 15 bases separated the two germline ends. From germline, CDR1 is LGHNA and CDR2 YNFKEQ. The chain's CDR3 is CASSREGGQMNTEAFF. The CDR3 DNA sequence: TGTGCCAGCAGCCGGGAAGGAGGGCAGATGAACACTGAAGCTTTCTTT.

This clone was recorded once. This sequence joins TRBV9 and TRBJ2-7, with 9 positions matching TRBD1. Germline loops: CDR1 SGDLS, CDR2 YYNGEE. The CDR3 totals 13 residues. J lost 5 bases, V lost 4 bases, and 4 bases had no gene match. The CDR3 here is CASSPGTGNEQYF. The CDR3 DNA follows: TGTGCCAGCAGCCCAGGGACAGGGAACGAGCAGTACTTC.

This chain joins TRBV28 and TRBJ2-7, with D maybe TRBD1 (6 bases). In germline, CDR1 is MDHEN, CDR2 SYDVKM. V gave up 5 bases and J gave up 2 bases, with 10 bases separating them. This CDR3 has 13 amino acids. In nucleotides, the CDR3 is TGTGCCAGCAGTCCTCGGACAGCCTACGAGCAGTACTTC. Protein sequence: CASSPRTAYEQYF.

The chain uses TRBV7-6 and TRBJ2-1, with 16 bases lining up with TRBD2. V trimming: 5 bases; J trimming: 12 bases; junction bases outside the gene matches: 4. The CDR3 spans 14 residues. Per the germline V gene, CDR1 is SGHVS and CDR2 is FNYEAQ. In nucleotides, the CDR3 is TGTGCCAGCAGCCCCGGGACTAGCGGGAGGGTGCAGTTCTTC. Translation: CASSPGTSGRVQFF.

The chain has TRBV19 and TRBJ2-5; D may be TRBD1 (5 bases). The germline gives CDR1 LNHDA, CDR2 SQIVND (reference sequence). Trimming cost V 1 base and J 5 bases, with 8 bases left between them. This CDR3 contains 13 residues. CDR3 in amino acids: CASSIGQGETQYF. CDR3 DNA: TGTGCCAGTAGTATAGGGCAGGGTGAGACCCAGTACTTC.

This chain links TRBV28 with TRBJ1-2, with a possible D match to TRBD1 (5 bases). The V gene lost 7 bases and the J gene lost 1 base, with 13 bases spanning the gap. The CDR3 runs to 14 residues. Germline V lookup: CDR1 MDHEN, CDR2 SYDVKM. The CDR3 bases are TGTGCCAGCATCGACCCAGGGTTTAACTATGGCTACACCTTC. It is translated as CASIDPGFNYGYTF.

With respect to this clone: Its ends do not fully match the called genes, so a read error is possible. J is TRBJ2-2 and V is TRBV5-1; TRBD1 matches at 7 bases. CDR1 and CDR2 (germline): SGHRS, YFSETQ. This CDR3 has 13 amino acids. CDR3 region: CASSTTGEGGLFF. The CDR3 coding sequence is TGCGCCAGCAGCACAACAGGGGAAGGGGGGCTGTTTTTT.

The chain uses TRBV6-1 and TRBJ2-7, with TRBD1 matching over 7 bases. Looked up from germline, CDR1 is MNHNS and CDR2 is SASEGT. V shed 4 bases and J 0 bases; nucleotides not matched to a gene: 3. The CDR3 has 14 residues. The CDR3 reads CASSVRDSSYEQYF. The CDR3, as DNA: TGTGCCAGCAGTGTTAGGGACAGCTCCTACGAGCAGTACTTC.

V and J are TRBV18 and TRBJ2-1; 15 bases fit TRBD2. V shed 5 bases, J shed 10 bases, and the junction held 6 bases outside the gene matches. The CDR3 is 15 amino acids. Germline CDR1 and CDR2: KGHSH and LQKENI. The CDR3 protein is CASSSSGLAGGEQFF. CDR3 in DNA: TGTGCCAGCTCATCTTCGGGACTAGCGGGAGGCGAGCAGTTCTTC.

As for this clone: The junction differs from germline at one of its ends, possibly a read error. The CDR3: CASSPQGFTYEQYF. The CDR3 DNA follows: TGTGCCAGCTCCCCACAGGGGTTTACGTACGAGCAGTACTTC. The rearrangement uses TRBV18 and TRBJ2-7; 7 bases fit TRBD1. Germline V CDR1 and CDR2: KGHSH, LQKENI. The CDR3 sequence is 14 residues long. Full variable domain (remainder filled in from reference TRBV18 and TRBJ2-7): NAGVMQNPRHLVRRRGQEARLRCSPMKGHSHVYWYRQLPEEGLKFMVYLQKENIIDESGMPKERFSAEFPKEGPSILRIQQVVRGDSAAYFCASSPQGFTYEQYFGPGTRLTVT.

The chain links TRBV6-6 to TRBJ2-7, with TRBD1 matching over 12 bases. Germline CDR1 is MNHNY and CDR2 is SVGAGI (reference sequence). This CDR3 is built from 15 residues. V shed 2 bases, J shed 7 bases, and the junction held 6 bases outside the gene matches. The CDR3 nucleotides read TGTGCCAGCAGTTACAGGGACAGGGGGCTTCGGGAGCAGTACTTC. It yields the protein CASSYRDRGLREQYF.

This clone was detected only a few times. The V gene is TRBV5-1, the J gene TRBJ2-7, with 7 bases that match TRBD1. This CDR3 spans 14 amino acids. Trimming removed 1 base from V and 4 bases from J; junction bases left unmatched: 5. Germline V gene data show CDR1 as SGHRS and CDR2 as YFSETQ. The CDR3 here is CASSLRQGNYEQYF. DNA for the CDR3: TGCGCCAGCAGCTTGCGACAGGGAAATTACGAGCAGTACTTC. The variable domain in full, completed from reference TRBV5-1 and TRBJ2-7, reads KAGVTQTPRYLIKTRGQQVTLSCSPISGHRSVSWYQQTPGQGLQFLFEYFSETQRNKGNFPGRFSGRQFSNSRSEMNVSTLELGDSALYLCASSLRQGNYEQYFGPGTRLTVT.

The chain employs TRBV18 and TRBJ2-1, with TRBD2 identical over 10 bases. Germline V gene lookup returns CDR1 KGHSH and CDR2 LQKENI. Germline trimming cut 4 bases from V and 5 bases from J; bases unmatched to any gene: 8. The CDR3 covers 16 residues. The CDR3 spells CASSLASGSIDNEQFF. CDR3 nucleotides: TGTGCCAGCTCACTGGCTAGCGGGAGTATAGACAATGAGCAGTTCTTC.

CDR3 sequence reads: CASSPGLKRSSTDTQYF. DNA for the CDR3: TGTGCCAGCAGCCCAGGACTAAAGCGGAGTAGCACAGATACGCAGTATTTT. This chain connects TRBV5-6 to TRBJ2-3, with a possible D match to TRBD2 (6 bases). Germline V gene sequence: CDR1 SGHDT, CDR2 YYEEEE. This CDR3 spans 17 amino acids. Trimming took 4 bases from V and 0 from J, leaving 18 bases between them.

This clone was recorded only once. V and J are TRBV27 and TRBJ2-5; 7 nucleotides match TRBD2. V trimming: 5 bases; J trimming: 7 bases; junction bases outside the gene matches: 10. The CDR3 is made up of 14 amino acids. CDR1 MNHEY and CDR2 SMNVEV come from the germline V gene (reference sequence). The CDR3 reads CASSPIRGDGTQYF. The DNA of the CDR3 is TGTGCCAGCAGTCCCATTCGGGGGGACGGGACCCAGTACTTC.

The chain employs TRBV5-1 and TRBJ2-5; 10 bases align to TRBD2. The J call may be in error: the DNA end matches TRBJ2-7 better. The germline V gene encodes CDR1 SGHRS and CDR2 YFSETQ. The CDR3 sequence is 19 residues long. CDR3 sequence reads: CASSILLSLAGALPYEQYF. The CDR3 coding sequence is TGCGCCAGCAGCATCCTCTTATCTCTAGCGGGAGCTCTTCCCTACGAGCAGTACTTC.

This rearrangement joins TRBV19 to TRBJ1-1; TRBD1 agrees at 8 bases. This CDR3 is 13 amino acids long. CDR1 is LNHDA and CDR2 is SQIVND in the germline V gene (reference sequence). V gave up 7 bases and J gave up 1 base; unmatched junction bases: 2. DNA of the CDR3: TGTGCCAGTAACGACAGGGGGAACACTGAAGCTTTCTTT. Protein product: CASNDRGNTEAFF.

The chain links TRBV9 to TRBJ2-7; TRBD1 might be the D (6 bases). The V end lost 4 bases, the J end lost 4 bases, and 18 bases lay between the germline ends. The CDR3 length is 15 residues. In germline, CDR1 is SGDLS, CDR2 YYNGEE. The CDR3 DNA reads as TGTGCCAGCAGCCCCGGGACACACTCCGTGTACGAGCAGTACTTC. As protein: CASSPGTHSVYEQYF.